Given below is one T cell receptor beta chain in context. Its target is not known. The sample belongs to a study of T cell responses to AZD1222 COVID-19 vaccine. From germline, CDR1 is KGHDR and CDR2 SFDVKD. The CDR3 extends over 15 amino acids. With 3 bases clipped from V and 6 bases from J, the junction kept 9 bases outside the gene matches. TCRdb's table, derived via immunoSEQ multiplex PCR, lists solely in-frame clones and lacks some. The sample has approximately 150,000 clones; about 92% are singletons. Whole-study results and caveats: Unmutated regions of variants are reportedly targeted by nearly half of spike-specific TCRs. In a largely white British group with more females than males, clonal diversity was possibly underestimated. Spike-specific TCR breadth and depth were elevated following two AZD1222 doses.

The sequence was collected from an adult in good health. The V call is TRBV24-1, the J call TRBJ1-2, with TRBD1 identical over 7 bases. Sample: peripheral blood, taken on day 0 of MenACWY control vaccination. For the CDR3, the DNA is TGTGCCACCAGTGATACAGACAGGGAGCCCCATGGCTACACCTTC. Amino acids: CATSDTDREPHGYTF.